These 14 T cell receptor beta chains came from one sample sequenced in a study of cytomegalovirus exposure and HLA in healthy donors. Amplification used 60 Vbeta primers and 13 Jbeta primers. Repertoires were generated with immunoSEQ multiplex PCR, while TCRdb's copy carries only in-frame clones and drops some. The sample has some 160,000 clones, 65% to 90% seen once; the top ten hold around 6.6%. Sequencing input: PBMCs. The receptors come from a man aged 45-60 years in good health and CMV-seropositive.

The rearrangement links TRBV4-2 to TRBJ2-7; 12 nucleotides agree with TRBD2. Germline CDR1 LGHNA, CDR2 YNFKEQ. The CDR3 sequence is 16 residues long. V shed 2 bases, J shed 0 bases, and the junction held 2 bases outside the gene matches. The CDR3 spells CASSQQTSGGSYEQYF. Here the CDR3 DNA reads TGTGCCAGCAGCCAACAGACTAGCGGGGGCTCCTACGAGCAGTACTTC.

This chain uses TRBV27 with TRBJ2-7; D possibly corresponds to TRBD1 (5 bases). V dropped 6 bases and J dropped 7 bases, with 16 bases sitting between them. The CDR3 is made up of 13 amino acids. Germline CDR1 MNHEY, CDR2 SMNVEV (reference sequence). The DNA of the CDR3 is TGTGCCAGCAGACAACATGGGAAGGGGGAGCAGTACTTC. Its translation is CASRQHGKGEQYF.

The chain has TRBV7-9 and TRBJ1-4; a weak D match, TRBD1 (6 bases). The CDR3 loop spans 15 amino acids. Germline V gene sequence: CDR1 SEHNR, CDR2 FQNEAQ (reference sequence). Trimming took off 5 bases at V and 8 bases at J, with 18 bases between the two ends. CDR3 coding DNA: TGTGCCAGCAGCCCGCGACCAGGGGATGAAGAAAAACTGTTTTTT. This translates into CASSPRPGDEEKLFF.

V and J are TRBV19 and TRBJ2-1; 8 nucleotides align to TRBD2. The CDR3 runs 16 residues. J lost 0 bases, V lost 6 bases, and 7 bases had no gene match. From germline, CDR1 is LNHDA and CDR2 SQIVND (reference sequence). Here the CDR3 DNA reads TGTGCCAGTAGGTTGACTAGCGCGAGCTCCTACAATGAGCAGTTCTTC. Encoded protein: CASRLTSASSYNEQFF. The full variable domain, its missing parts supplied by reference TRBV19 and TRBJ2-1, is DGGITQSPKYLFRKEGQNVTLSCEQNLNHDAMYWYRQDPGQGLRLIYYSQIVNDFQKGDIAEGYSVSREKKESFPLTVTSAQKNPTAFYLCASRLTSASSYNEQFFGPGTRLTVL.

This clone was seen only once. The CDR3 DNA sequence: TGTGCCAGCAGCTTCAGGGACAAGGGTCACTATGGCTACACCTTC. Protein: CASSFRDKGHYGYTF. The chain joins TRBV5-6 to TRBJ1-2; D possibly corresponds to TRBD1 (6 bases). The CDR3 is 15 amino acids. The germline V gene has CDR1 SGHDT and CDR2 YYEEEE. The V gene lost 2 bases and the J gene lost 3 bases, with 14 bases spanning the gap.

The chain recombines TRBV19 with TRBJ1-3; no definite D call. Germline loops: CDR1 LNHDA, CDR2 SQIVND (reference sequence). This CDR3 has 14 amino acids. Trimming pared 7 bases from V and 0 bases from J, leaving 10 bases between. CDR3 nucleotide sequence: TGTGCCAGTACCTCCGGGTTCTCTGGAAACACCATATATTTT. This translates into CASTSGFSGNTIYF.

This clone turned up a few times. The chain joins TRBV10-1 to TRBJ2-1; TRBD1 matches at 11 bases. V gave up 3 bases and J gave up 3 bases; unmatched junction bases: 1. Germline CDR1 WNHNN, CDR2 SYGVQD (reference sequence). This CDR3 has 15 amino acids. CDR3 sequence reads: CASSEGTGGYNEQFF. CDR3 nucleotides: TGCGCCAGCAGTGAAGGGACAGGGGGCTACAATGAGCAGTTCTTC.

To note about this clone: Distinct nucleotide sequences in the sample also encode this CDR3. The chain links TRBV5-1 to TRBJ2-5, with D possibly being TRBD2 (6 bases). Trimming removed 4 bases from V and 4 bases from J, with 11 bases in between. There are 13 residues in the CDR3. In germline, CDR1 is SGHRS, CDR2 YFSETQ. The CDR3 region has the DNA TGCGCCAGCAGCCCCGCCGGGGGAGAGACCCAGTACTTC. Translation: CASSPAGGETQYF. Using reference TRBV5-1 and TRBJ2-5 for the parts outside the CDR3, the full variable domain is KAGVTQTPRYLIKTRGQQVTLSCSPISGHRSVSWYQQTPGQGLQFLFEYFSETQRNKGNFPGRFSGRQFSNSRSEMNVSTLELGDSALYLCASSPAGGETQYFGPGTRLLVL.

The rearrangement uses TRBV5-1 and TRBJ1-1, with TRBD1 matching 9 bases. V lost 3 bases and J lost 0; bases outside the gene matches: 12. CDR1 SGHRS and CDR2 YFSETQ come from the germline V gene. The CDR3 runs 18 residues. CDR3 coding DNA: TGCGCCAGCAGCTCCCACGACAGGGGGAGATTCATGAACACTGAAGCTTTCTTT. Translating it yields CASSSHDRGRFMNTEAFF.

The V call is TRBV7-9, the J call TRBJ2-5, with TRBD2 matching 9 bases. CDR1 and CDR2 (germline): SEHNR, FQNEAQ (reference sequence). The CDR3 consists of 14 residues. V was pared by 6 bases and J by 4 bases, with 6 bases of the junction left unmatched. CDR3 in amino acids: CASRAGGPRETQYF. In nucleotides, the CDR3 is TGTGCCAGCAGGGCGGGGGGGCCTCGAGAGACCCAGTACTTC. Complete variable domain (other parts from reference TRBV7-9 and TRBJ2-5): DTGVSQNPRHKITKRGQNVTFRCDPISEHNRLYWYRQTLGQGPEFLTYFQNEAQLEKSRLLSDRFSAERPKGSFSTLEIQRTEQGDSAMYLCASRAGGPRETQYFGPGTRLLVL.

This clone has just one count. V usage is TRBV5-6 and J usage is TRBJ1-4; possibly TRBD1 for D (5 bases). The CDR3 length is 18 residues. The V and J ends lost 4 bases and 5 bases respectively, with 24 bases between them. Per germline, CDR1 SGHDT and CDR2 YYEEEE. CDR3 protein: CASSRIGGLGVINEKLFF. The CDR3 DNA is TGTGCCAGCAGCCGGATTGGGGGACTGGGGGTGATAAATGAAAAACTGTTTTTT.

This chain joins TRBV7-6 and TRBJ2-5, with D hard to call. CDR3 length: 14 amino acids. Germline V gene lookup returns CDR1 SGHVS and CDR2 FNYEAQ. Trimming removed 1 base from V and 1 base from J, with 7 bases in between. The CDR3: CASSLGLTQETQYF. DNA of the CDR3: TGTGCCAGCAGCTTAGGACTGACCCAAGAGACCCAGTACTTC.

This chain links TRBV19 with TRBJ2-7, with 7 bases fitting TRBD1. This CDR3 is 14 amino acids long. The V gene end was trimmed by 5 bases and the J gene end by 4 bases; junction bases not matched to a gene: 8. CDR1 is LNHDA, CDR2 SQIVND, per germline (reference sequence). The CDR3 bases are TGTGCCAGTAGTGCTTTAGGGGGCGGATACGAGCAGTACGTC. It encodes CASSALGGGYEQYV.

The count of this clone is one. The chain recombines TRBV7-9 with TRBJ1-2, with D possibly TRBD1 on 5 matching bases. Germline V gene sequence: CDR1 SEHNR, CDR2 FQNEAQ (reference sequence). The CDR3 has 12 residues. Trimming shortened V by 3 bases and J by 8 bases, and 10 bases separated the two germline ends. CDR3: CASSLGREGYTF. CDR3 DNA sequence: TGTGCCAGCAGCTTGGGGCGGGAGGGCTACACCTTC.